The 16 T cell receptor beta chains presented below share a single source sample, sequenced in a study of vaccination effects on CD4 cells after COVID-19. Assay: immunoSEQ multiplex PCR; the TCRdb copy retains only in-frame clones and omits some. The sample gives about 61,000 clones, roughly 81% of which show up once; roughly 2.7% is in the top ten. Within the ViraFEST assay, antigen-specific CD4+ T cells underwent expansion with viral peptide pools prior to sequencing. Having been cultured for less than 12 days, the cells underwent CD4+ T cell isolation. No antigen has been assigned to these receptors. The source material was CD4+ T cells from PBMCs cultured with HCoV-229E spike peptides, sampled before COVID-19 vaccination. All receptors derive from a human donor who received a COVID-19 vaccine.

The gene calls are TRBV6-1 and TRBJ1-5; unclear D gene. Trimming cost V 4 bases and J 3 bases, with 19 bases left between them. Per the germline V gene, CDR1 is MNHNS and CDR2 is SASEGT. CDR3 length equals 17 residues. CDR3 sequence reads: CASSGVAIWGANQPQHF. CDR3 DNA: TGTGCCAGCAGTGGGGTAGCAATCTGGGGTGCCAATCAGCCCCAGCATTTT.

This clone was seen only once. Here the CDR3 DNA reads TGTGCCAGCAGTCCAACCTACGAGCAGTACGTC. The encoded protein is CASSPTYEQYV. The chain links TRBV27 to TRBJ2-7, with D uncertain. Germline-derived CDR1 and CDR2 are MNHEY and SMNVEV (reference sequence). V gave up 5 bases and J gave up 2 bases, with 4 bases separating them. There are 11 residues in the CDR3.

The CDR3 loop reads CATSLPGLSNQPQHF. The CDR3 bases are TGTGCCACCTCCCTGCCGGGACTGAGCAATCAGCCCCAGCATTTT. The J gene is TRBJ1-5, the V gene TRBV19; possible D gene TRBD1, 5 bases. V shed 10 bases and J shed 1 base, with 17 bases lying between them. The germline gives CDR1 LNHDA, CDR2 SQIVND (reference sequence). The CDR3 has 15 amino acids.

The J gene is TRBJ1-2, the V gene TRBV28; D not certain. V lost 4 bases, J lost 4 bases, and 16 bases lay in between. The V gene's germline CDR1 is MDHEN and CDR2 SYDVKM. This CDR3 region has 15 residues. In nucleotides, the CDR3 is TGTGCCAGCAGTTCATACGCCTACGATCTCTATGGCTACACCTTC. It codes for CASSSYAYDLYGYTF.

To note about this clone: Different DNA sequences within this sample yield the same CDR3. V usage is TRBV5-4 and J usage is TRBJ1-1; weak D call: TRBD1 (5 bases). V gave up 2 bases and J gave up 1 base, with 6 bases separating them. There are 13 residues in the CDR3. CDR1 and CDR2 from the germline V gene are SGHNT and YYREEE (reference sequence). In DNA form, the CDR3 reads TGTGCCAGCAGCTTAGACAGGAACACTGAAGCTTTCTTT. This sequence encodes CASSLDRNTEAFF.

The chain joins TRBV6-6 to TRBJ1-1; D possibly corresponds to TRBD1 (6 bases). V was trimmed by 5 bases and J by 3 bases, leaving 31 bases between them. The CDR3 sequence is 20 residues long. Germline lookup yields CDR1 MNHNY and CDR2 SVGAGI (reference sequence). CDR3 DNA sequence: TGTGCCAGCAGTCGCGAAGATCTCAAAGGACAGTTTTCGAGGGACACTGAAGCTTTCTTT. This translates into CASSREDLKGQFSRDTEAFF.

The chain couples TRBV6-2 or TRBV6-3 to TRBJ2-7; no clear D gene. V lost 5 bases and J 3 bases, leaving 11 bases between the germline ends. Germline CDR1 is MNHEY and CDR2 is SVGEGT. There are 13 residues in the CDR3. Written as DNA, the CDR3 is TGTGCCAGCAGTCGCGCCACCGACTACGAGCAGTACGTC. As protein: CASSRATDYEQYV.

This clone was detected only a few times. The CDR3 here is CASSKAGTVNNEQFF. CDR3 in DNA: TGTGCCAGCAGCAAGGCCGGGACAGTTAACAATGAGCAGTTCTTC. The J gene is TRBJ2-1, the V gene TRBV28; TRBD1 matches at 7 bases. The trim removed 6 bases at V and 5 bases at J, leaving 10 bases unmatched. Germline V CDR1 and CDR2: MDHEN, SYDVKM. The CDR3 runs 15 residues. Variable domain in full (rest from reference TRBV28 and TRBJ2-1): DVKVTQSSRYLVKRTGEKVFLECVQDMDHENMFWYRQDPGLGLRLIYFSYDVKMKEKGDIPEGYSVSREKKERFSLILESASTNQTSMYLCASSKAGTVNNEQFFGPGTRLTVL.

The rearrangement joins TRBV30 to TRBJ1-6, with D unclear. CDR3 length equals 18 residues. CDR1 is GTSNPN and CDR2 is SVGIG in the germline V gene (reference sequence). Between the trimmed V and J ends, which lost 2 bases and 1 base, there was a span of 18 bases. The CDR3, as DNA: TGTGCCTGGAGTTCAGTTCGGACCTCAGTTTCCTATAATTCACCCCTCCACTTT. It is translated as CAWSSVRTSVSYNSPLHF.

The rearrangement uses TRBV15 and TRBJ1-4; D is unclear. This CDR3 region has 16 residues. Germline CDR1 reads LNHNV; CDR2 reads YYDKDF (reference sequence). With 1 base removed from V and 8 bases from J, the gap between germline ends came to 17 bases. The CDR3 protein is CATSRVIGILQEKLFF. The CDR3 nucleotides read TGTGCCACCAGCAGAGTAATAGGGATACTACAAGAAAAACTGTTTTTT.

The CDR3 region is CAISEALVGMNTEAFF. CDR3 sequence (DNA): TGTGCCATCAGTGAGGCCCTTGTGGGGATGAACACTGAAGCTTTCTTT. This chain links TRBV10-3 with TRBJ1-1; D remains ambiguous. Germline V gene sequence: CDR1 ENHRY, CDR2 SYGVKD. The CDR3 consists of 16 residues. The V end was cut by 2 bases, the J end by 0 bases, with 13 bases between.

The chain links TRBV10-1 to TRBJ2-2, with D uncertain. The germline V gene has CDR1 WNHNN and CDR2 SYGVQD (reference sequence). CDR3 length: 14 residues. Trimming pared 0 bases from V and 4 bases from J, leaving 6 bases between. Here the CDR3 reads CASSESTRTGELFF. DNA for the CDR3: TGCGCCAGCAGTGAGTCGACTCGCACCGGGGAGCTGTTTTTT.

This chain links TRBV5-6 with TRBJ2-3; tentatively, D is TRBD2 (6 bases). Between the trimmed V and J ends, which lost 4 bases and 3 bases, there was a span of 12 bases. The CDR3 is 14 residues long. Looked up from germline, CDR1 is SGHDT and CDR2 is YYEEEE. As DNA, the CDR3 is TGTGCCAGCAGCCTACCGGGACTTACAGATACGCAGTATTTT. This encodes CASSLPGLTDTQYF.

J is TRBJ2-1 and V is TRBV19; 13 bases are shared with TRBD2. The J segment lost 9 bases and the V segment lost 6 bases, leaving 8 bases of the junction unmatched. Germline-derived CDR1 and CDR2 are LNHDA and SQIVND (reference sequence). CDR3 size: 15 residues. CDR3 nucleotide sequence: TGTGCCAGTAGCCTAGGACTAGCGGGGGCTTCTGAGCAGTTCTTC. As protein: CASSLGLAGASEQFF.

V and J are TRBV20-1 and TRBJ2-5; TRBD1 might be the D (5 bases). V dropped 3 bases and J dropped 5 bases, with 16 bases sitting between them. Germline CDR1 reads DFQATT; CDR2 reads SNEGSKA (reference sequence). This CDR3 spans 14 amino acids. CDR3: CSASKAGLWETQYF. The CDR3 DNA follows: TGCAGTGCTAGTAAGGCAGGGCTCTGGGAGACCCAGTACTTC.

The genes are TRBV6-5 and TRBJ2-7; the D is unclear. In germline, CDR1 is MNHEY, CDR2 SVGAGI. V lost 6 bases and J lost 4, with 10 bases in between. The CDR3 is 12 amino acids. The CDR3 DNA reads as TGTGCCAGCAGGGACGGTTCTTACGAGCAGTACGTC. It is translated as CASRDGSYEQYV.